The present TCR beta chain was sequenced within a study of response to subunit inactivated influenza vaccine. General observations from the study: The authors proposed limited new T cell recruitment per seasonal influenza vaccination.

This clonotype was detected only a few times. Its specificity is unknown. Each CDR3 protein is one row after TCRdb ran MiXCR on the RT-PCR reads. The sample yields under 550,000 distinct CDR3 sequences, more than 7% seen once. Per germline, CDR1 SGHRS and CDR2 YFSETQ. Trimming stripped 0 bases from V and 4 bases from J, with 11 bases between. This CDR3 spans 14 amino acids. The sequenced sample was PBMCs from blood, obtained approximately 25 months after vaccination. The chain employs TRBV5-1 and TRBJ2-7; D is perhaps TRBD1 (5 bases). This clonotype originated in a man aged 50 to 69 who received an inactivated influenza vaccine. The CDR3 nucleotides read TGCGCCAGCAGCTTGGTGACAGCTGGGTACGAGCAGTACTTC. Translating gives CASSLVTAGYEQYF.